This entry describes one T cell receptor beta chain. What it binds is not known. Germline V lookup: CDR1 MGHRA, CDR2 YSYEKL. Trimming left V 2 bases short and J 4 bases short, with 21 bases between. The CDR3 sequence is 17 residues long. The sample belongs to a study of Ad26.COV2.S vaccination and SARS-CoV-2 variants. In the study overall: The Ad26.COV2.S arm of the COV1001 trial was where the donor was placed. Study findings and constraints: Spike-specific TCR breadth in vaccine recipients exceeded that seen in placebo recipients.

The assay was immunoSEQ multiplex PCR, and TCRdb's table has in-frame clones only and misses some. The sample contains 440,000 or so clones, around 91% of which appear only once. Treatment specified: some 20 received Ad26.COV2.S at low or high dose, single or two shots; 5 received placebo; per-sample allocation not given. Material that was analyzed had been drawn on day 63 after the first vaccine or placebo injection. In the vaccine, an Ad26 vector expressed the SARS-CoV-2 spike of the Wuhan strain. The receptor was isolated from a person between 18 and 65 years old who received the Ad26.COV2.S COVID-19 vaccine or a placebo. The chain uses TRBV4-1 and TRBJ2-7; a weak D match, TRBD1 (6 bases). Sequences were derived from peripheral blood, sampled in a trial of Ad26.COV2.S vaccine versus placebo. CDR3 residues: CASSQNPSRTEYYEQYF. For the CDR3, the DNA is TGCGCCAGCAGCCAAAATCCCTCGAGGACAGAATATTACGAGCAGTACTTC.